This TCR beta chain was identified in a study of T cells expressing NK-cell markers. About the research overall: Repertoires of TCR beta were obtained from T cells sorted as CD3+CD56+NKG2C+, CD3+CD56+NKG2C- and CD3+CD56-NKG2C+. General study findings and limits: The study found these clonotypes also leading the CD3+CD56-NKG2C+ fraction in a few donors.

About this clonotype: The antigen is undetermined.

With UMIs, 5'RACE template switching was used to make TCR beta cDNA. For each CDR3 protein, TCRdb gives one entry from its re-call of the 5' RACE reads, without DNA. Its table lists about 460,000 distinct CDR3 sequences. The CDR3 runs to 16 residues. Per germline, CDR1 MNHNY and CDR2 SVGAGI (reference sequence). Sequencing input: blood T cells: a sorted CD56 or NKG2C T cell subset, CD4+ or CD8+ T cells, or bulk PBMC T cells (not recorded which). The source of this sequence is a woman in her forties or fifties in good health. The chain has TRBV6-6 and TRBJ2-1; TCRdb returns TRBD1, unconfirmable since there is no DNA. The CDR3 loop reads CASSYSGDPGFYEQFF.